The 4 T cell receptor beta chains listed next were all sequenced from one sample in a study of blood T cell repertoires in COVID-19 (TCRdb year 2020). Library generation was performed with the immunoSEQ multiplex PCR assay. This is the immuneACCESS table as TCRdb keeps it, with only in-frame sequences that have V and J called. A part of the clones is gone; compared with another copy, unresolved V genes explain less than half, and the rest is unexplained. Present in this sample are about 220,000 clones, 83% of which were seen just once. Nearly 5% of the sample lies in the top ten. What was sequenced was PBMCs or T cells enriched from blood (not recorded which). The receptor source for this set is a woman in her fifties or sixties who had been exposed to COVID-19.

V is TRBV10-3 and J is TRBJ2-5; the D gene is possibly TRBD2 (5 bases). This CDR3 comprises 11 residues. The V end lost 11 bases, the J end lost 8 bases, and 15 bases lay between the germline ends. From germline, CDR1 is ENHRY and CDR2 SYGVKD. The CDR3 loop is CASDGGGTQYF. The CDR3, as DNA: TGTGCCTCGGACGGCGGAGGCACCCAGTACTTC.

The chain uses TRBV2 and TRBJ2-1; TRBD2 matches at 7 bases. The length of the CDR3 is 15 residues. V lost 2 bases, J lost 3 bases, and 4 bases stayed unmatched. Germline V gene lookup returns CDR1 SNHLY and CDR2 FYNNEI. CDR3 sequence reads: CASSERAGVYNEQFF. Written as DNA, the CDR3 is TGTGCCAGCAGTGAACGGGCGGGGGTCTACAATGAGCAGTTCTTC.

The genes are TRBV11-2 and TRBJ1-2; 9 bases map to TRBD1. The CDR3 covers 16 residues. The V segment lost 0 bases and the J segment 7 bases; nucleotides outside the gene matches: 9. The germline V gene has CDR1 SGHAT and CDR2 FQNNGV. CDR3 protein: CASSLDARTGGFGYTF. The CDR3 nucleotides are TGTGCCAGCAGCTTAGACGCGCGCACAGGGGGCTTTGGCTACACCTTC.

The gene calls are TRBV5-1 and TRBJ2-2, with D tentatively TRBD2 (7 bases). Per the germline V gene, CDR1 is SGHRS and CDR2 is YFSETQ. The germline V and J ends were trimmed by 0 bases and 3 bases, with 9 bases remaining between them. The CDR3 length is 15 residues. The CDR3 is CASSLDGGHTGELFF. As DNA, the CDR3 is TGCGCCAGCAGCTTGGACGGGGGGCACACCGGGGAGCTGTTTTTT.